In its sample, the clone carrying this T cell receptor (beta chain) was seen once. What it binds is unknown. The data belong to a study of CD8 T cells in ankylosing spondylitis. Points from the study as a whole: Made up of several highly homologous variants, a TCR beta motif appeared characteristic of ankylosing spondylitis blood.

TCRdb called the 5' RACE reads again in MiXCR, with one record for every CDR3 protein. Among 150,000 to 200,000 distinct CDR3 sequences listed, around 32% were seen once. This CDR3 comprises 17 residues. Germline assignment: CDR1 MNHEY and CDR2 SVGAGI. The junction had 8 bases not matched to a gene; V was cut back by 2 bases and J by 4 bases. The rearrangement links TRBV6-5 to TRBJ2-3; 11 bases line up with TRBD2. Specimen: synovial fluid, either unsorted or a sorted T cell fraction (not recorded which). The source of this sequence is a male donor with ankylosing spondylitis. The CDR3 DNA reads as TGTGCCAGCAGTTACCGAGAACTAGCGGGAGAACCAGATACGCAGTATTTT. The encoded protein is CASSYRELAGEPDTQYF.